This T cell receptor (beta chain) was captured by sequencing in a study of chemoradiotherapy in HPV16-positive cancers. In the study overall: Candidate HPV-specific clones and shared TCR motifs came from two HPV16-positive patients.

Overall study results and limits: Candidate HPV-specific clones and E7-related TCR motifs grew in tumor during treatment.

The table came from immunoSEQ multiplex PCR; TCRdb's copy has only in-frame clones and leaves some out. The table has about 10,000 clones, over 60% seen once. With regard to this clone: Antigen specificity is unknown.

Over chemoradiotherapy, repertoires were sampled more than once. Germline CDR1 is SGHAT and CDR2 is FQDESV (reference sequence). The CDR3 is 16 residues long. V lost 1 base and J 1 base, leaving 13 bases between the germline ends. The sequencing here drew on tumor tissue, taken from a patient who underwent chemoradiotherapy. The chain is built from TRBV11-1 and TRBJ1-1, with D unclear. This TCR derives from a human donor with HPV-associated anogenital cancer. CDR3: CASSLDLEGKNTEAFF. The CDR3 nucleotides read TGTGCCAGCAGCTTAGATTTAGAGGGAAAGAACACTGAAGCTTTCTTT. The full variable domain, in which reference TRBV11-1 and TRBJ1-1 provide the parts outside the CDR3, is EAEVAQSPRYKITEKSQAVAFWCDPISGHATLYWYRQILGQGPELLVQFQDESVVDDSQLPKDRFSAERLKGVDSTLKIQPAELGDSAMYLCASSLDLEGKNTEAFFGQGTRLTVV.